The subject of this entry is one T cell receptor beta chain. The data stem from a study of blood T cell repertoires in COVID-19. Study at large: Italy, Spain and the United States were the sources of the convalescent and acute COVID-19 samples. PBMCs, B-cell-depleted T cells, or T cells were the source of the cDNA or gDNA that made up the material.

Profiled with immunoSEQ multiplex PCR; TCRdb holds only in-frame clones, not every one. Found here are some 140,000 clones, roughly 90% of them singletons; the top ten hold roughly 2.2%. V lost 1 base to trimming and J lost 6 bases, with 6 bases between them. Germline CDR1 and CDR2: SGHTA and FQGNSA. CDR3 length: 13 amino acids. The chain has TRBV7-2 and TRBJ2-2; a possible D gene is TRBD2 (5 bases). The sequence came from a man aged 70-80 years with active COVID-19. The sequenced material came from peripheral blood. CDR3 sequence (DNA): TGTGCCAGCAGCTTAGTCGGGGCCGGGGAGCTGTTTTTT. This sequence encodes CASSLVGAGELFF.